Presented here are 25 T cell receptor beta chains from one specimen sequenced in a study of cytomegalovirus exposure and HLA in healthy donors. Method: immunoSEQ multiplex PCR; TCRdb's copy keeps in-frame clones and lacks some. The sample consists of roughly 150,000 clones, about 80% of them appearing once. Source material: PBMCs. The origin of the receptors is a man in his thirties or forties in good health and CMV-seropositive.

The chain joins TRBV5-1 to TRBJ2-1, with D possibly TRBD2 on 5 matching bases. This CDR3 contains 14 residues. The V end lost 4 bases, the J end lost 6 bases, and 14 bases lay between the germline ends. Per the germline V gene, CDR1 is SGHRS and CDR2 is YFSETQ. This CDR3 reads CASSLTQEVNEQFF. The CDR3 DNA sequence: TGCGCCAGCAGCCTTACCCAGGAGGTCAATGAGCAGTTCTTC.

A single count supports this clone. The chain uses TRBV7-3 and TRBJ2-1; 9 bases agree with TRBD1. CDR1 and CDR2 (germline): SGHTA, FQGTGA. This CDR3 has 16 amino acids. V was clipped by 4 bases and J by 7 bases; unmatched bases: 11. For the CDR3, the DNA is TGTGCCAGCAGCTGGGGACAGGGTAGGCTTGGGAATGAGCAGTTCTTC. Its translation: CASSWGQGRLGNEQFF.

The rearrangement links TRBV18 to TRBJ1-2, with D possibly TRBD1 on 5 matching bases. The CDR3 is made up of 15 amino acids. Deletions cut 3 bases from V and 0 bases from J, with 11 bases between. Per germline, CDR1 KGHSH and CDR2 LQKENI. CDR3: CASSPGAASNYGYTF. The CDR3 DNA reads as TGTGCCAGCTCACCTGGGGCAGCATCTAACTATGGCTACACCTTC. Complete variable domain (other parts from reference TRBV18 and TRBJ1-2): NAGVMQNPRHLVRRRGQEARLRCSPMKGHSHVYWYRQLPEEGLKFMVYLQKENIIDESGMPKERFSAEFPKEGPSILRIQQVVRGDSAAYFCASSPGAASNYGYTFGSGTRLTVV.

This clone was picked up a small number of times. Within the sample, other DNA sequences also encode this same CDR3. The J gene is TRBJ2-7, the V gene TRBV10-3; D gene unclear. V was shortened by 0 bases and J by 1 base, with 7 bases between the two germline ends. The CDR3 is made up of 14 amino acids. Germline lookup yields CDR1 ENHRY and CDR2 SYGVKD. The CDR3 here is CAISESGRSYEQYF. The CDR3 region has the DNA TGTGCCATCAGTGAGTCTGGCAGGTCCTACGAGCAGTACTTC.

V is TRBV15 and J is TRBJ2-3, with TRBD2 as a possible D gene (6 bases). This CDR3 has 16 residues. Trimming pared 0 bases from V and 3 bases from J, leaving 13 bases between. In germline, CDR1 is LNHNV, CDR2 YYDKDF (reference sequence). DNA for the CDR3: TGTGCCACCAGCAGAGATCAAGGCGGGGTGACAGATACGCAGTATTTT. Amino acids: CATSRDQGGVTDTQYF.

This sequence joins TRBV10-3 and TRBJ2-1; D gene unclear. The germline V gene has CDR1 ENHRY and CDR2 SYGVKD. This CDR3 contains 10 residues. Trimming removed 8 bases at V and 7 bases at J, with 6 bases between. CDR3 sequence (DNA): TGTGCCATCTCAGCGAATGAGCAGTTCTTC. Amino acids: CAISANEQFF.

This clone was seen a single time. The gene calls are TRBV7-2 and TRBJ1-4; 7 positions agree with TRBD1. Germline CDR1 and CDR2: SGHTA and FQGNSA. The length of the CDR3 is 15 residues. J was trimmed by 3 bases and V by 5 bases; bases with no gene match: 6. In DNA, the CDR3 is TGTGCCAGCAGCACCCGACAGGGCCCTAATGAAAAACTGTTTTTT. It encodes CASSTRQGPNEKLFF.

This clone was detected only a few times. The chain recombines TRBV30 with TRBJ1-1; unclear D gene. CDR3 size: 12 residues. Deletions cut 3 bases from V and 1 base from J, with 6 bases between. CDR1 and CDR2 from the germline V gene are GTSNPN and SVGIG (reference sequence). The CDR3 nucleotides are TGTGCCTGGAGCGGGGAGAACACTGAAGCTTTCTTT. This gives the protein CAWSGENTEAFF.

CDR3: CASSGSRGIGSGYGYTF. In DNA form, the CDR3 reads TGTGCCAGCAGCGGTAGTAGGGGAATTGGCTCGGGCTATGGCTACACCTTC. The J gene is TRBJ1-2, the V gene TRBV27, with D possibly TRBD1 on 5 matching bases. V dropped 6 bases and J dropped 4 bases, with 24 bases sitting between them. The germline CDR1 and CDR2 sequences are MNHEY and SMNVEV (reference sequence). The CDR3 is made up of 17 amino acids.

The V and J genes are TRBV6-6 and TRBJ2-7, with D possibly being TRBD1 (7 bases). The CDR3 sequence is 15 residues long. Trimming removed 0 bases from V and 3 bases from J, with 12 bases in between. CDR1 and CDR2 from the germline V gene are MNHNY and SVGAGI (reference sequence). This CDR3 reads CASSYSGGQFYEQYF. The CDR3 DNA reads TGTGCCAGCAGTTACTCGGGGGGACAGTTCTACGAGCAGTACTTC.

Here the CDR3 DNA reads TGTGCCAGCAGAGGCAGGGCCTCCGGCTACACCTTC. It is translated as CASRGRASGYTF. The rearrangement joins TRBV28 to TRBJ1-2; possibly TRBD1 for D (5 bases). The CDR3 totals 12 residues. Per the germline V gene, CDR1 is MDHEN and CDR2 is SYDVKM. The V end was cut by 6 bases, the J end by 8 bases, with 13 bases between.

The J gene is TRBJ2-1, the V gene TRBV6-1, with TRBD1 as a possible D gene (5 bases). Germline V lookup: CDR1 MNHNS, CDR2 SASEGT. Trimming shortened V by 7 bases and J by 9 bases, and 13 bases separated the two germline ends. The CDR3 extends over 12 amino acids. Here the CDR3 reads CASKGPSGEQFF. Here the CDR3 DNA reads TGTGCCAGCAAGGGGCCTTCGGGTGAGCAGTTCTTC.

The V call is TRBV18, the J call TRBJ2-1; tentatively, D is TRBD1 (7 bases). Per germline, CDR1 KGHSH and CDR2 LQKENI. V lost 7 bases, J lost 4 bases, and 11 bases lay in between. The CDR3 totals 13 residues. CDR3 sequence (DNA): TGTGCCAGCTTCGCGGGACAGTACAATGAGCAGTTCTTC. This codes for CASFAGQYNEQFF.

This clone was observed a handful of times. The chain is built from TRBV30 and TRBJ1-4, with unresolved D. Germline-derived CDR1 and CDR2 are GTSNPN and SVGIG (reference sequence). Trimming left V 2 bases short and J 7 bases short, with 5 bases between. The CDR3 totals 11 residues. The CDR3 is CAWSIREKLFF. In nucleotides, the CDR3 is TGTGCCTGGAGTATCCGTGAAAAACTGTTTTTT. Filled out from reference TRBV30 and TRBJ1-4, the complete variable domain reads SQTIHQWPATLVQPVGSPLSLECTVEGTSNPNLYWYRQAAGRGLQLLFYSVGIGQISSEVPQNLSASRPQDRQFILSSKKLLLSDSGFYLCAWSIREKLFFGSGTQLSVL.

This clone has a single count. The chain employs TRBV14 and TRBJ1-1, with a possible D match to TRBD1 (6 bases). This CDR3 region has 11 residues. V was pared by 6 bases and J by 7 bases, with 9 bases between. CDR1 is SGHDN, CDR2 FVKESK, per germline. The CDR3 loop reads CASRGGLEAFF. The DNA of the CDR3 is TGTGCCAGCAGAGGGGGTCTTGAAGCTTTCTTT.

The chain couples TRBV5-1 to TRBJ1-6; weak D call: TRBD1 (6 bases). There are 15 residues in the CDR3. V was pared by 4 bases and J by 8 bases, with 16 bases between. The germline CDR1 and CDR2 sequences are SGHRS and YFSETQ. CDR3 sequence: CASSLEGVVHSPLHF. CDR3 DNA: TGCGCCAGCAGCCTGGAGGGGGTAGTGCATTCACCCCTCCACTTT.

The CDR3 DNA sequence: TGTGCCTACAGAGCTCAGGAGGACCTTGAAGCTTTCTTT. This codes for CAYRAQEDLEAFF. This sequence joins TRBV30 and TRBJ1-1, with D uncertain. The CDR3 extends over 13 amino acids. V was trimmed by 7 bases and J by 7 bases, leaving 19 bases between them. In germline, CDR1 is GTSNPN, CDR2 SVGIG (reference sequence).

V gene TRBV9 combines with J gene TRBJ2-4; 8 nucleotides agree with TRBD1. Trimming took 4 bases from V and 6 from J; bases not matched to a gene: 6. This CDR3 region has 14 residues. Germline-derived CDR1 and CDR2 are SGDLS and YYNGEE. In DNA form, the CDR3 reads TGTGCCAGCAGCACGACAGGGGTGGGAAACATTCAGTACTTC. Its protein product is CASSTTGVGNIQYF.

The rearrangement joins TRBV5-4 to TRBJ1-3; no firm D call. CDR1 is SGHNT, CDR2 YYREEE, per germline (reference sequence). Trimming removed 0 bases at V and 0 bases at J, with 10 bases between. The CDR3 loop spans 16 amino acids. As DNA, the CDR3 is TGTGCCAGCAGCTTGGGTCCGGGAAACTCTGGAAACACCATATATTTT. This codes for CASSLGPGNSGNTIYF.

The rearrangement uses TRBV11-1 and TRBJ2-7, with 10 bases lining up with TRBD1. With 5 bases clipped from V and 6 bases from J, the junction kept 13 bases outside the gene matches. CDR3 length equals 16 residues. Per germline, CDR1 SGHAT and CDR2 FQDESV (reference sequence). The CDR3 loop reads CASSQHQGTGVGEQYF. CDR3 nucleotide sequence: TGTGCCAGCAGCCAGCATCAGGGGACAGGGGTCGGCGAGCAGTACTTC. Complete variable domain (other parts from reference TRBV11-1 and TRBJ2-7): EAEVAQSPRYKITEKSQAVAFWCDPISGHATLYWYRQILGQGPELLVQFQDESVVDDSQLPKDRFSAERLKGVDSTLKIQPAELGDSAMYLCASSQHQGTGVGEQYFGPGTRLTVT.

The CDR3 DNA reads TGTGCCAGCACCAATGGAGGACAGGGGGGGTACGAGCAGTACTTC. It specifies CASTNGGQGGYEQYF. This chain links TRBV7-9 with TRBJ2-7, with TRBD1 matching over 10 bases. The CDR3 covers 15 residues. The V and J ends lost 7 bases and 4 bases, in that order; junction bases with no gene match: 10. From germline, CDR1 is SEHNR and CDR2 FQNEAQ (reference sequence).

This chain uses TRBV2 with TRBJ2-7; D possibly corresponds to TRBD2 (5 bases). Trimming took 6 bases from V and 3 from J, leaving 6 bases between them. The CDR3 has 11 amino acids. The germline V gene has CDR1 SNHLY and CDR2 FYNNEI. In DNA, the CDR3 is TGTGCCAGCAGGAGGGACTACGAGCAGTACTTC. Translation: CASRRDYEQYF.

This clone turned up a few times. This chain links TRBV5-5 with TRBJ1-1; TRBD1 agrees at 7 bases. V was clipped by 1 base and J by 6 bases; unmatched bases: 0. The CDR3 is made up of 12 amino acids. Germline-derived CDR1 and CDR2 are SGHKS and YYEKEE (reference sequence). The CDR3 sequence: CASSLTGAEAFF. CDR3 DNA: TGTGCCAGCAGCTTGACAGGGGCTGAAGCTTTCTTT.

The V call is TRBV5-4, the J call TRBJ2-5; TRBD2 matches 8 bases. This CDR3 contains 15 residues. The ends lost 4 bases at V and 4 bases at J; junction bases unmatched: 9. Per the germline V gene, CDR1 is SGHNT and CDR2 is YYREEE (reference sequence). The CDR3 DNA follows: TGTGCCAGCAGCCCCGCGGGGGGATTCGGAGAGACCCAGTACTTC. This codes for CASSPAGGFGETQYF.

This chain joins TRBV5-1 and TRBJ1-2; D unresolved. The CDR3 runs to 12 residues. V was pared by 6 bases and J by 2 bases, with 8 bases between. Germline values: CDR1 SGHRS, CDR2 YFSETQ. CDR3 protein: CASNDGNYGYTF. The CDR3 DNA is TGCGCCAGCAACGACGGGAACTATGGCTACACCTTC.